These T cell receptor beta chains were read from a single sample in a study of cytomegalovirus exposure and HLA in healthy donors. This table comes from immunoSEQ multiplex PCR, and its TCRdb copy is limited to in-frame clones, with some not included. The data hold 100,000 to 150,000 clones, with about 82% observed a single time. The sequencing sample was made of PBMCs. The receptors originated from a man aged 18-30 years in good health and CMV-seronegative. Both conserved end residues are part of each CDR3. Fields, in order: D gene, clone size, V gene, J gene, CDR3 protein, CDR3 DNA. A D gene is named only where the DNA matches it firmly. Clone size is stated in some rows and not others, as once, few, many or a class when expanded.

d_gene: TRBD2
abundance: .
v_gene: TRBV7-6
j_gene: TRBJ2-7
CDR3aa: CASSPEASGSIASYEQYF
CDR3nt: TGTGCCAGCAGCCCCGAGGCTAGCGGGAGTATAGCGTCCTACGAGCAGTACTTC

d_gene: .
abundance: .
v_gene: TRBV13
j_gene: TRBJ2-1
CDR3aa: CASSLVVSEQFF
CDR3nt: TGTGCCAGCAGCTTAGTAGTAAGTGAGCAGTTCTTC

d_gene: .
abundance: .
v_gene: TRBV6-4
j_gene: TRBJ1-5
CDR3aa: CASSVDSNQPQHF
CDR3nt: TGTGCCAGCAGTGTCGACAGTAATCAGCCCCAGCATTTT

d_gene: .
abundance: .
v_gene: TRBV30
j_gene: TRBJ1-2
CDR3aa: CAWSADYHYGYTF
CDR3nt: TGTGCCTGGAGTGCGGACTATCACTATGGCTACACCTTC

d_gene: TRBD1
abundance: .
v_gene: TRBV15
j_gene: TRBJ2-5
CDR3aa: CATSRDPGQVETQYF
CDR3nt: TGTGCCACCAGCAGAGATCCGGGACAGGTAGAGACCCAGTACTTC

d_gene: TRBD2
abundance: .
v_gene: TRBV5-1
j_gene: TRBJ2-1
CDR3aa: CASSLLAGGLSYNEQFF
CDR3nt: TGCGCCAGCAGCTTACTAGCGGGAGGTTTGTCCTACAATGAGCAGTTCTTC

d_gene: .
abundance: .
v_gene: TRBV5-1
j_gene: TRBJ2-5
CDR3aa: CASSSEYQETQYF
CDR3nt: TGCGCCAGCAGTAGCGAGTACCAAGAGACCCAGTACTTC

d_gene: .
abundance: few
v_gene: TRBV30
j_gene: TRBJ2-2
CDR3aa: CAWSVGTSTGELFF
CDR3nt: TGTGCCTGGAGTGTAGGGACATCCACCGGGGAGCTGTTTTTT

d_gene: .
abundance: .
v_gene: TRBV12-5
j_gene: TRBJ2-3
CDR3aa: CASGLVIASSTDTQYF
CDR3nt: TGTGCTAGTGGTTTGGTAATAGCATCTAGCACAGATACGCAGTATTTT

d_gene: .
abundance: .
v_gene: TRBV29-1
j_gene: TRBJ1-1
CDR3aa: CSVGNGDTEAFF
CDR3nt: TGCAGCGTGGGCAACGGGGACACTGAAGCTTTCTTT

d_gene: .
abundance: .
v_gene: TRBV6-1
j_gene: TRBJ1-1
CDR3aa: CASSESGGRVEAFF
CDR3nt: TGTGCCAGCAGTGAATCGGGGGGCCGGGTAGAAGCTTTCTTT

d_gene: TRBD2
abundance: .
v_gene: TRBV5-1
j_gene: TRBJ2-3
CDR3aa: CASSLLPMTSGAGADTQYF
CDR3nt: TGCGCCAGCAGCTTGCTCCCCATGACTAGCGGGGCGGGGGCAGATACGCAGTATTTT

d_gene: .
abundance: .
v_gene: TRBV25-1
j_gene: TRBJ1-6
CDR3aa: CASSGGGNPLHF
CDR3nt: TGTGCCAGCAGTGGGGGGGGGAACCCCCTCCACTTT

d_gene: .
abundance: .
v_gene: TRBV6-4
j_gene: TRBJ2-2
CDR3aa: CASSQGLTGELFF
CDR3nt: TGTGCCAGCAGTCAGGGGCTCACCGGGGAGCTGTTTTTT